This T cell receptor beta chain appears in the sequencing data of a study of blood T cell repertoires in COVID-19. Profiled with immunoSEQ multiplex PCR; TCRdb holds only in-frame clones, not every one. The table has around 250,000 clones, approximately 89% seen once. During active infection, Seattle patients enrolled and were then monitored through disease. CDR1 and CDR2 from the germline V gene are LNHDA and SQIVND (reference sequence). The CDR3 covers 15 residues. Trimming shortened V by 4 bases and J by 2 bases, and 12 bases separated the two germline ends. The sample taken for sequencing was peripheral blood. The sequence was collected from a woman in her seventies with COVID-19, enrolled during active disease. The J gene is TRBJ1-5, the V gene TRBV19; no clear D gene. DNA of the CDR3: TGTGCCAGTAGTACACCCGGGAGGGGCAATCAGCCCCAGCATTTT. Amino acids: CASSTPGRGNQPQHF. Full variable domain (remainder filled in from reference TRBV19 and TRBJ1-5): DGGITQSPKYLFRKEGQNVTLSCEQNLNHDAMYWYRQDPGQGLRLIYYSQIVNDFQKGDIAEGYSVSREKKESFPLTVTSAQKNPTAFYLCASSTPGRGNQPQHFGDGTRLSIL.